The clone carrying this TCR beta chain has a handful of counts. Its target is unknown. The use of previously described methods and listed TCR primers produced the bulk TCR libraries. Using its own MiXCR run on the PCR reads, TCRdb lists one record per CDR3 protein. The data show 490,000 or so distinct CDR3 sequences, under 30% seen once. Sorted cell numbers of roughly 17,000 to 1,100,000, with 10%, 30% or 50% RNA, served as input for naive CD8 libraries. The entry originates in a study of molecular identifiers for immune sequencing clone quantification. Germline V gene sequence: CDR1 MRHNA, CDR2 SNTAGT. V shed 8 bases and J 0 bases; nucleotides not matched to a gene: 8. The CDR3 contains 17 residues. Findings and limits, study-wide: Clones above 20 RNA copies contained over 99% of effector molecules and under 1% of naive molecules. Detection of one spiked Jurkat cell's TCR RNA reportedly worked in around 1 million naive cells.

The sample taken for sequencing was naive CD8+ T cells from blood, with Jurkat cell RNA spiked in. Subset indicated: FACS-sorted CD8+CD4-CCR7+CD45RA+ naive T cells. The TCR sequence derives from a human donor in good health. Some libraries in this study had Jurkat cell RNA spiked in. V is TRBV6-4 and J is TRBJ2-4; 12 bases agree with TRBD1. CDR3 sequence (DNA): TGTGCCAGCTACCGGGACAGGGGGCTAGGAGCCAAAAACATTCAGTACTTC. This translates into CASYRDRGLGAKNIQYF.